These 9 T cell receptor beta chains came from one sample sequenced in a study of blood T cell repertoires in COVID-19. Sequencing used immunoSEQ multiplex PCR; TCRdb keeps in-frame clones, though not all of them. Of about 160,000 clones in the sample, 77% were seen once. Sequencing input: peripheral blood. The receptors here all came from a man in his sixties or seventies with acute or convalescent COVID-19.

The gene calls are TRBV7-2 and TRBJ2-7, with TRBD2 identical over 16 bases. The CDR3 totals 15 residues. V was clipped by 4 bases and J by 7 bases; unmatched bases: 4. Germline V gives CDR1 SGHTA, CDR2 FQGNSA. CDR3 sequence reads: CASSSGLAGGGEQYF. The DNA for the CDR3 is TGTGCCAGCAGCTCGGGACTAGCGGGAGGGGGGGAGCAGTACTTC. Full variable domain (remainder filled in from reference TRBV7-2 and TRBJ2-7): GAGVSQSPSNKVTEKGKDVELRCDPISGHTALYWYRQSLGQGLEFLIYFQGNSAPDKSGLPSDRFSAERTGGSVSTLTIQRTQQEDSAVYLCASSSGLAGGGEQYFGPGTRLTVT.

CDR3 loop: CASSLIQDRNTGELFF. CDR3 DNA: TGTGCCAGCAGTCTAATCCAAGACAGGAACACCGGGGAGCTGTTTTTT. The chain couples TRBV5-6 to TRBJ2-2; D is possibly TRBD1 (5 bases). Germline-derived CDR1 and CDR2 are SGHDT and YYEEEE. V was trimmed by 5 bases and J by 1 base, leaving 15 bases between them. CDR3 length: 16 residues.

The chain employs TRBV6-5 and TRBJ1-2; 12 bases align to TRBD1. V lost 6 bases and J lost 7; bases outside the gene matches: 9. The CDR3 spans 15 residues. Looked up from germline, CDR1 is MNHEY and CDR2 is SVGAGI. CDR3 protein: CASRLPGQGASGYTF. CDR3 DNA: TGTGCCAGCAGATTACCGGGACAGGGGGCAAGTGGCTACACCTTC.

V is TRBV4-1 and J is TRBJ1-1, with D tentatively TRBD1 (6 bases). The CDR3 runs to 19 residues. V shed 4 bases and J shed 6 bases, with 30 bases lying between them. In germline, CDR1 is MGHRA, CDR2 YSYEKL. CDR3 coding DNA: TGCGCCAGCAGCCCTAACTACGGCGGGGGGCGGGGGGCGCAGGCTGAAGCTTTCTTT. Protein sequence: CASSPNYGGGRGAQAEAFF.

This rearrangement joins TRBV7-2 to TRBJ2-1, with 12 nucleotides matching TRBD2. V lost 3 bases to trimming and J lost 7 bases; unmatched junction nucleotides: 1. This CDR3 region has 14 residues. The V gene's germline CDR1 is SGHTA and CDR2 FQGNSA. Here the CDR3 reads CASSLLAGGNEQFF. The CDR3 DNA sequence: TGTGCCAGCAGCTTGCTAGCGGGGGGGAATGAGCAGTTCTTC.

This clone was recorded only once. The chain combines TRBV12-3 or TRBV12-4 with TRBJ1-1; D remains unclear. The V gene lost 5 bases and the J gene lost 10 bases, with 14 bases spanning the gap. The CDR3 spans 12 residues. CDR3 coding DNA: TGTGCCAGCAGTCCCTCCCAGGTTGGAGCTTTCTTT. This encodes CASSPSQVGAFF.

V gene TRBV19 combines with J gene TRBJ2-1; 9 nucleotides line up with TRBD2. Germline CDR1 LNHDA, CDR2 SQIVND (reference sequence). V was pared by 5 bases and J by 6 bases, with 11 bases of the junction left unmatched. The CDR3 totals 16 residues. CDR3 coding DNA: TGTGCCAGTAGTCCGTTAGCGGGAGTAACTGGCAATGAGCAGTTCTTC. Protein: CASSPLAGVTGNEQFF.

This chain joins TRBV6-6 and TRBJ2-1; D unclear. CDR1 and CDR2 (germline): MNHNY, SVGAGI (reference sequence). V lost 2 bases and J lost 7, with 6 bases in between. CDR3 length: 12 amino acids. CDR3 DNA: TGTGCCAGCAGTTACGTGCAGAATGAGCAGTTCTTC. It specifies CASSYVQNEQFF.

This clone came up a few times. The J gene is TRBJ1-2, the V gene TRBV7-9; D not resolved. The CDR3 spans 13 residues. The V gene lost 5 bases and the J gene lost 6 bases, with 13 bases spanning the gap. Germline-derived CDR1 and CDR2 are SEHNR and FQNEAQ (reference sequence). The CDR3 sequence: CASSRHEGDGYTF. CDR3 bases: TGTGCCAGCAGCCGTCACGAGGGCGATGGCTACACCTTC.